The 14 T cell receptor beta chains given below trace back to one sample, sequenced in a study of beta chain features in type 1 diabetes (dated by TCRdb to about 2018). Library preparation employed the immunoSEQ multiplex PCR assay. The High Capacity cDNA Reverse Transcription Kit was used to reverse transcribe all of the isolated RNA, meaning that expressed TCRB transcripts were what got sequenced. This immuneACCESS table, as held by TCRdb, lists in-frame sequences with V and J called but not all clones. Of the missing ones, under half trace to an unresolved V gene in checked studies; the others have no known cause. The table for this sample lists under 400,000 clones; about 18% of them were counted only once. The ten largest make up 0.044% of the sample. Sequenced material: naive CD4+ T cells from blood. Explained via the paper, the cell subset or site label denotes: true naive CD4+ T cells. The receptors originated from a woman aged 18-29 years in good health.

CDR3 sequence: CASSSAILGGRTDTQYF. The DNA for the CDR3 is TGTGCCAGCAGTAGTGCTATCCTCGGAGGGAGGACAGATACGCAGTATTTT. The J gene is TRBJ2-3, the V gene TRBV5-4, with D perhaps matching TRBD2 (6 bases). Germline values: CDR1 SGHNT, CDR2 YYREEE (reference sequence). The CDR3 is made up of 17 amino acids. V was pared by 5 bases and J by 3 bases, with 22 bases between.

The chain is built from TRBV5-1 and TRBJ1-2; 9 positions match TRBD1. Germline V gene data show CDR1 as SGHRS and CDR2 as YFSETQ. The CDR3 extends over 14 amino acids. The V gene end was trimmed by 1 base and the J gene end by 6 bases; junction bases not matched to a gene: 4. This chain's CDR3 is CASSLQQGADGYTF. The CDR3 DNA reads TGCGCCAGCAGCTTGCAACAGGGGGCAGATGGCTACACCTTC.

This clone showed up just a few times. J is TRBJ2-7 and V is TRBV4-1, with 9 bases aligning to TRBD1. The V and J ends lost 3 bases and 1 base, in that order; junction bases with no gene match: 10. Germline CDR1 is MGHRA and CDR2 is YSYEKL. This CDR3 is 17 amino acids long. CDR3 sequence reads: CASSQGNRGLLSYEQYF. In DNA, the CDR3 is TGCGCCAGCAGCCAGGGTAACAGGGGGCTCCTTTCCTACGAGCAGTACTTC.

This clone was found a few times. The CDR3 protein is CASSSNVLAGGAEQFF. CDR3 in DNA: TGTGCCAGCAGCTCAAATGTACTAGCGGGGGGCGCTGAGCAGTTCTTC. The rearrangement joins TRBV7-2 to TRBJ2-1, with TRBD2 matching over 12 bases. V lost 4 bases to trimming and J lost 9 bases; unmatched junction nucleotides: 10. The CDR3 runs to 16 residues. Germline V CDR1 and CDR2: SGHTA, FQGNSA.

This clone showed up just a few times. The CDR3 DNA follows: TGTGCCAGTCACAGGGGGACTAAAGATGAGCTGTTTTTT. Residues: CASHRGTKDELFF. The chain joins TRBV7-9 to TRBJ2-2; the D gene is possibly TRBD1 (8 bases). The CDR3 runs 13 residues. V was trimmed by 9 bases and J by 11 bases, leaving 19 bases between them. Germline assignment: CDR1 SEHNR and CDR2 FQNEAQ (reference sequence).

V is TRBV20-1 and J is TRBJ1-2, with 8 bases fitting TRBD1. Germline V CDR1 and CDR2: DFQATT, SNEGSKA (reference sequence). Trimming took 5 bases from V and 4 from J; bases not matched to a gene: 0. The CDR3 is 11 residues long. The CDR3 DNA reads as TGCAGTGCTGACAGGGGCTATGGCTACACCTTC. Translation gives CSADRGYGYTF.

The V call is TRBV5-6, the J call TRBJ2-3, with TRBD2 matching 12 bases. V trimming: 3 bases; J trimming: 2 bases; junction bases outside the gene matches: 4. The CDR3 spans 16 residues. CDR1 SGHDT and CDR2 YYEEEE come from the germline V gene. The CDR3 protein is CASSWGLAGITDTQYF. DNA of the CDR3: TGTGCCAGCAGCTGGGGACTAGCGGGCATCACAGATACGCAGTATTTT.

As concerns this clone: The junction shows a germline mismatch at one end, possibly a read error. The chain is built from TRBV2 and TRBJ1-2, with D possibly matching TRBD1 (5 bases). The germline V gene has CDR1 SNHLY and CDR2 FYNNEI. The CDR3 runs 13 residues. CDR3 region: CASSEAKGQVSLF. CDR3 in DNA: TGTGCCAGCAGTGAAGCCAAGGGGCAGGTCTCTCTCTTC.

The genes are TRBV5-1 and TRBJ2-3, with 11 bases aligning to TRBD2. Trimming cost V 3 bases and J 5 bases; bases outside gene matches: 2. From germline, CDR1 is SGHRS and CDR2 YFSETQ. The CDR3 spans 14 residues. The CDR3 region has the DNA TGCGCCAGCAGCTGGGGGACTAGCGGAGATACGCAGTATTTT. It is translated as CASSWGTSGDTQYF. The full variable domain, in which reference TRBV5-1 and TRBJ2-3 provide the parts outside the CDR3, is KAGVTQTPRYLIKTRGQQVTLSCSPISGHRSVSWYQQTPGQGLQFLFEYFSETQRNKGNFPGRFSGRQFSNSRSEMNVSTLELGDSALYLCASSWGTSGDTQYFGPGTRLTVL.

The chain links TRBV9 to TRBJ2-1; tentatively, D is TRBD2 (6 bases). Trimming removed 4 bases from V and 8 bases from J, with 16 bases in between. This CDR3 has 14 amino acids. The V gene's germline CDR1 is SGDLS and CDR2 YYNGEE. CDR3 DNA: TGTGCCAGCAGCCCCCACCTAGCGTTCCATGAGCAGTTCTTC. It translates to CASSPHLAFHEQFF.

The CDR3 sequence is CASSQGTSGSEQFF. The CDR3 nucleotides read TGTGCCAGCAGCCAAGGGACTAGCGGGAGTGAGCAGTTCTTC. This sequence joins TRBV7-2 and TRBJ2-1; 14 positions match TRBD2. V shed 5 bases and J 9 bases; nucleotides not matched to a gene: 3. CDR3 length: 14 amino acids. The V gene's germline CDR1 is SGHTA and CDR2 FQGNSA.

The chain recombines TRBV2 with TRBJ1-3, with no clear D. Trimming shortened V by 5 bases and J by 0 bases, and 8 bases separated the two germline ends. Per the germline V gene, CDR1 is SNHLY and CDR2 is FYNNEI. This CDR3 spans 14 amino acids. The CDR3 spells CASSSQYSGNTIYF. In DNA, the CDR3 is TGTGCCAGCAGTTCGCAGTACTCTGGAAACACCATATATTTT.

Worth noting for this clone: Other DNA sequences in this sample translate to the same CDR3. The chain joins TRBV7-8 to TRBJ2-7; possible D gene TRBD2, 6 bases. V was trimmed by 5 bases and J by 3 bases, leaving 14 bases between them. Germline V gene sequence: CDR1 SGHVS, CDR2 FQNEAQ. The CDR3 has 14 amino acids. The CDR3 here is CASSLSGTGYEQYF. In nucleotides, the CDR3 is TGTGCCAGCAGCCTATCGGGGACTGGCTACGAGCAGTACTTC.

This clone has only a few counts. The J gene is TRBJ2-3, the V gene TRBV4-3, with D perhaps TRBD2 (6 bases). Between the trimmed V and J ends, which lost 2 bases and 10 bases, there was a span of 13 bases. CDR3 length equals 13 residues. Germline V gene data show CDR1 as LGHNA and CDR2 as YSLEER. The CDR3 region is CASSQRRAQPQYF. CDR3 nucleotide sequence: TGCGCCAGCAGCCAAAGGAGGGCCCAACCGCAGTATTTT.